This TCR beta chain was profiled in a study of human T cells and chemical hapten exposure. The CDR3 contains 13 residues. Germline CDR1 is SGHTA and CDR2 is FQGTGA. With 1 base removed from V and 7 bases from J, the gap between germline ends came to 11 bases. Study-wide results and caveats: Alopecia was present in the donors, so their immune response may differ from healthy people's.

There are many counts of this clonotype. Its antigen is undetermined. Time point described: patch test 2, 6 weeks after DPC sensitization. The treatment denotes: therapeutic diphenylcyclopropenone sensitization with weekly scalp DPC. The library tagged each cDNA molecule with unique molecular identifiers. MiXCR was run by TCRdb on the RACE reads, yielding one entry per CDR3 protein. The repertoire holds a few hundred thousand distinct CDR3 sequences, nearly 6.5% seen once, with under 7% in the top ten. The starting material was whole blood, obtained in connection with sensitization to the hapten diphenylcyclopropenone (DPC). V gene TRBV7-3 combines with J gene TRBJ2-7, with a tentative D call TRBD2 (5 bases). The receptor comes from a young woman with alopecia areata. Some clones in this sample may be carry-over from other donors' samples. For the CDR3, the DNA is TGTGCCAGCAGCTTAATATCCACGGGGGAGCAGTACTTC. Translating it yields CASSLISTGEQYF.